The next 19 T cell receptor beta chains were all read from a single sample in a study of spatial heterogeneity in lung cancer. The study, taken as a whole, reports: Counts that tracked tumor mutation counts were those of expanded intratumoral alpha and beta TCRs.

These receptors' antigens are unknown. Described time point: sample taken at primary tumor resection. TCRdb recomputed calls from the 5' RACE reads with MiXCR, one row per CDR3 protein. The sample contains about 9,400 distinct CDR3 sequences, around 6% of which appear only once. This material consisted of lung tumor tissue, taken at surgery. Receptors originate from a male donor with early-stage non-small cell lung cancer.

This clonotype was detected ten times or more. This beta chain came through as a stray read in a library set up for alpha chains, and its size says little. The rearrangement links TRBV12-5 to TRBJ1-2; D possibly corresponds to TRBD1 (5 bases). The CDR3 covers 13 residues. The germline V gene encodes CDR1 LGHNT and CDR2 FRNRAP. Trimming left V 9 bases short and J 4 bases short, with 15 bases between. The chain's CDR3 is CASDSRIGYGYTF. The CDR3 DNA follows: TGTGCTAGCGACAGCCGAATTGGCTATGGCTACACCTTC.

This clonotype was recorded at least ten times. Found in a library prepared for alpha chains, this beta chain is an off-target read, and its abundance has little meaning. The rearrangement uses TRBV18 and TRBJ2-3; D ambiguous. Per germline, CDR1 KGHSH and CDR2 LQKENI. V gave up 6 bases and J gave up 6 bases, with 13 bases separating them. The CDR3 has 13 amino acids. Here the CDR3 reads CASSTTVGDTQYF. DNA for the CDR3: TGTGCCAGCTCTACCACGGTGGGGGATACGCAGTATTTT.

This clonotype was detected many times. As an off-target read in a library built for alpha chains, this beta chain has a frequency of little significance. The gene calls are TRBV7-8 and TRBJ2-2; TRBD1 aligns across 8 bases. Trimming removed 8 bases from V and 4 bases from J; junction bases left unmatched: 12. This CDR3 spans 16 amino acids. Germline values: CDR1 SGHVS, CDR2 FQNEAQ. In DNA, the CDR3 is TGTGCCAGCCCTAGGTCCGGACAGGGTTTCACCGGGGAGCTGTTTTTT. Residues: CASPRSGQGFTGELFF. Full variable domain (missing parts from reference TRBV7-8 and TRBJ2-2): GAGVSQSPRYKVAKRGQDVALRCDPISGHVSLFWYQQALGQGPEFLTYFQNEAQLDKSGLPSDRFFAERPEGSVSTLKIQRTQQEDSAVYLCASPRSGQGFTGELFFGEGSRLTVL.

This clonotype has at least ten counts. With the library built for alpha chains, this beta chain is off target and its frequency is not meaningful. V usage is TRBV20-1 and J usage is TRBJ1-2, with 8 bases lining up with TRBD1. Germline assignment: CDR1 DFQATT and CDR2 SNEGSKA (reference sequence). CDR3 size: 17 residues. Trimming cost V 3 bases and J 2 bases; bases outside gene matches: 14. The CDR3 spells CSARETGAFNPNYGYTF. The DNA of the CDR3 is TGCAGTGCTAGGGAGACAGGGGCGTTTAACCCCAACTATGGCTACACCTTC.

Points on this clonotype: In a library made to pick up alpha chains, this beta chain is a stray read with a size that means little. The V call is TRBV7-9, the J call TRBJ2-1; 10 bases agree with TRBD2. Germline values: CDR1 SEHNR, CDR2 FQNEAQ (reference sequence). The ends lost 7 bases at V and 4 bases at J; junction bases unmatched: 4. The CDR3 contains 14 residues. The CDR3 sequence is CASTTSGAYNEQFF. The CDR3 DNA reads TGTGCCAGCACCACTAGCGGGGCATACAATGAGCAGTTCTTC.

This clonotype was seen ten or more times. This beta chain slipped into a library made for alpha chains as a stray read, so its size is not meaningful. The V and J genes are TRBV15 and TRBJ1-4; perhaps TRBD1 as D (5 bases). Trimming stripped 0 bases from V and 5 bases from J, with 10 bases between. Germline CDR1 LNHNV, CDR2 YYDKDF (reference sequence). The CDR3 loop spans 15 amino acids. As DNA, the CDR3 is TGTGCCACCAGCAGAGAGGGACGGACAAATGAAAAACTGTTTTTT. Residues: CATSREGRTNEKLFF. The full variable domain, with the rest looked up from reference TRBV15 and TRBJ1-4, is DAMVIQNPRYQVTQFGKPVTLSCSQTLNHNVMYWYQQKSSQAPKLLFHYYDKDFNNEADTPDNFQSRRPNTSFCFLDIRSPGLGDTAMYLCATSREGRTNEKLFFGSGTQLSVL.

In this sample, this clonotype is medium-sized. A library prepared for alpha chains yielded this beta chain as an off-target read; its size is of little meaning. CDR3 DNA: TGTGCCAGCAGTTTAAGGGGGATGACTGAGACCCAGTACTTC. Translated: CASSLRGMTETQYF. The chain is built from TRBV27 and TRBJ2-5; TRBD1 is a possible D gene (6 bases). The CDR3 covers 14 residues. The germline V gene has CDR1 MNHEY and CDR2 SMNVEV (reference sequence). V lost 2 bases to trimming and J lost 5 bases, with 12 bases between them.

As for this clonotype: The library was prepared for alpha chains; this beta chain is a stray read, so its frequency means little. The chain uses TRBV20-1 and TRBJ2-4; TRBD1 agrees at 10 bases. After removal of 5 bases from V and 5 bases from J, the junction contained 9 bases not matched to a gene. This CDR3 has 15 amino acids. Germline loops: CDR1 DFQATT, CDR2 SNEGSKA (reference sequence). DNA for the CDR3: TGCAGTGCTCTCCGGGACAGGGGATTTGAAAACATTCAGTACTTC. Amino acid sequence: CSALRDRGFENIQYF.

In this sample, this clonotype turned up many times. Since the library was made to target alpha chains, this beta chain is a stray read and its abundance is not meaningful. The chain recombines TRBV15 with TRBJ2-7, with D uncertain. This CDR3 spans 14 amino acids. V was clipped by 1 base and J by 1 base, with 8 bases between them. Germline CDR1 and CDR2: LNHNV and YYDKDF (reference sequence). The CDR3 protein is CATSRGRRSYEQYV. As DNA, the CDR3 is TGTGCCACCAGCAGAGGACGCCGTTCCTACGAGCAGTACGTC.

This clonotype is labeled as medium-sized. Since it is a stray read in a library aimed at alpha chains, this beta chain has a size that is not meaningful. This sequence joins TRBV12-3 or TRBV12-4 and TRBJ1-1; tentative D call: TRBD1 (6 bases). This CDR3 comprises 14 residues. Trimming left V 6 bases short and J 1 base short, with 12 bases between. This CDR3 is CASRGGQSNTEAFF. CDR3 bases: TGTGCCAGCAGGGGGGGACAATCGAACACTGAAGCTTTCTTT.

This clonotype rates as medium-sized. As an off-target read in a library built for alpha chains, this beta chain has a frequency of little significance. The chain uses TRBV12-3 or TRBV12-4 and TRBJ1-1; 7 positions agree with TRBD1. CDR3 length equals 13 residues. The ends lost 5 bases at V and 6 bases at J; junction bases unmatched: 6. CDR3 DNA: TGTGCCAGCAGTGTAGACAGGGACGCTGAAGCTTTCTTT. Its translation is CASSVDRDAEAFF.

This clonotype was recorded a few times. This beta chain represents an off-target read in a library built for alpha chains; its size is of limited meaning. CDR3 sequence: CSVVRDRNTEAFF. CDR3 DNA sequence: TGCAGCGTTGTGCGGGACAGGAACACTGAAGCTTTCTTT. The V gene is TRBV29-1, the J gene TRBJ1-1; 7 bases match TRBD1. Unmatched junction bases numbered 3, after V lost 4 bases and J lost 1 base. The CDR3 totals 13 residues. The V gene's germline CDR1 is SQVTM and CDR2 ANQGSEA.

There are many counts of this clonotype. This beta chain came through as a stray read in a library set up for alpha chains, and its size says little. V is TRBV9 and J is TRBJ2-2; D might be TRBD2 (5 bases). Per the germline V gene, CDR1 is SGDLS and CDR2 is YYNGEE. Deletions cut 2 bases from V and 4 bases from J, with 9 bases between. The CDR3 spans 14 residues. DNA of the CDR3: TGTGCCAGCAGCGTGGTAGCGAGCACCGGGGAGCTGTTTTTT. Translation: CASSVVASTGELFF.

This clonotype is classed as medium-sized. Since it is a stray read in a library aimed at alpha chains, this beta chain has a size that is not meaningful. The J gene is TRBJ1-1, the V gene TRBV20-1; D unclear. Deletions cut 7 bases from V and 0 bases from J, with 15 bases between. The CDR3 consists of 14 residues. Germline V lookup: CDR1 DFQATT, CDR2 SNEGSKA (reference sequence). The CDR3 loop reads CSGARQIMNTEAFF. CDR3 nucleotides: TGCAGTGGGGCCCGGCAGATCATGAACACTGAAGCTTTCTTT.

This clonotype was seen many times. The junction does not match germline at one end; this may be a read error. The library was prepared for alpha chains; this beta chain is a stray read, so its frequency means little. The V and J genes are TRBV7-7 and TRBJ2-5; 11 bases align to TRBD2. This CDR3 contains 15 residues. Per germline, CDR1 SSHAT and CDR2 FNYEAQ (reference sequence). The CDR3 spells CASSLAGGAGETQYF. CDR3 nucleotides: TGTGCTAGCAGCTTAGCGGGAGGGGCCGGGGAGACCCAGTACTTC.

There are many counts of this clonotype. Within a library made for alpha chains, this beta chain is off target, and its count is uninformative. The chain combines TRBV29-1 with TRBJ2-3; D remains ambiguous. The CDR3 runs to 13 residues. Trimming took 7 bases from V and 4 from J, leaving 15 bases between them. Germline V gives CDR1 SQVTM, CDR2 ANQGSEA. CDR3 DNA sequence: TGCAGCGCTTTGCGTGGGGATGCAGATACGCAGTATTTT. It encodes CSALRGDADTQYF.

This clonotype was found many times. In a library made to pick up alpha chains, this beta chain is a stray read with a size that means little. The V and J genes are TRBV5-1 and TRBJ2-1; D uncertain. V dropped 5 bases and J dropped 0 bases, with 3 bases sitting between them. The CDR3 sequence is 12 residues long. The germline V gene has CDR1 SGHRS and CDR2 YFSETQ. In DNA form, the CDR3 reads TGCGCCAGCAGAAGCTCCTACAATGAGCAGTTCTTC. Its protein is CASRSSYNEQFF.

This clonotype was found many times. A library prepared for alpha chains yielded this beta chain as an off-target read; its size is of little meaning. Here the CDR3 reads CASSPSREIGDGYTF. DNA for the CDR3: TGTGCCAGCTCACCCAGTAGGGAGATAGGAGATGGCTACACCTTC. This chain connects TRBV18 to TRBJ1-2; D ambiguous. The CDR3 totals 15 residues. CDR1 and CDR2 from the germline V gene are KGHSH and LQKENI. V dropped 3 bases and J dropped 6 bases, with 17 bases sitting between them.

This clonotype has a count of ten or more. This beta chain appears as a stray read in a library generated for alpha chains; its size is not informative. This rearrangement joins TRBV15 to TRBJ1-2; 7 bases match TRBD1. The germline V gene has CDR1 LNHNV and CDR2 YYDKDF (reference sequence). The junction had 15 bases not matched to a gene; V was cut back by 0 bases and J by 5 bases. The CDR3 has 18 amino acids. The CDR3 spells CATSRDRGTVNGLYGYTF. As DNA, the CDR3 is TGTGCCACCAGCAGAGATCGTGGGACAGTCAACGGCTTGTATGGCTACACCTTC.